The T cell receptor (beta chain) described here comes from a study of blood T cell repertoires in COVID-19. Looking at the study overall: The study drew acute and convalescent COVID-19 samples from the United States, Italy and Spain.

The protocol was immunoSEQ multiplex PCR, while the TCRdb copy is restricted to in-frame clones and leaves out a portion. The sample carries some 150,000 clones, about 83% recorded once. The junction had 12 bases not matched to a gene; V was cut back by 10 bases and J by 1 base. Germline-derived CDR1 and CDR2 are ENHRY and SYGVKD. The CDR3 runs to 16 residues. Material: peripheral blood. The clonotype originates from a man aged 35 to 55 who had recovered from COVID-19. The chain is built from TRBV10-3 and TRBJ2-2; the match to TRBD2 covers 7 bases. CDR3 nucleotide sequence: TGTGCCACCCGGCGGGCTAGCGGTATGAACACCGGGGAGCTGTTTTTT. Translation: CATRRASGMNTGELFF.